The 27 T cell receptor beta chains below were found in one sample sequenced in a study of PD-1 blockade in classical Hodgkin lymphoma. Each patient relapsed following autologous stem cell transplantation, and prior brentuximab vedotin exposure differed. From thawed PBMCs, magnetic negative selection was used to isolate the CD8+ T cells. Clones were read by immunoSEQ multiplex PCR, and TCRdb kept only the in-frame ones, dropping some. The sample gives 10,000 to 15,000 clones, 70% to 85% of which show up once; roughly a quarter is in the top ten. The sequenced sample was CD8+ T cells from blood, obtained at baseline. These receptors all come from a human donor with classical Hodgkin lymphoma.

This chain links TRBV6-5 with TRBJ2-7; 8 bases are a match to TRBD2. The CDR3 runs 13 residues. Germline assignment: CDR1 MNHEY and CDR2 SVGAGI. The trim removed 5 bases at V and 3 bases at J, leaving 3 bases unmatched. In DNA, the CDR3 is TGTGCCAGCAGTCTCACTAGCGGCTACGAGCAGTACTTC. It codes for CASSLTSGYEQYF.

This chain links TRBV9 with TRBJ2-5, with D possibly matching TRBD1 (6 bases). Germline V gene lookup returns CDR1 SGDLS and CDR2 YYNGEE. With 0 bases removed from V and 2 bases from J, the gap between germline ends came to 11 bases. The CDR3 runs 15 residues. Here the CDR3 reads CASSVEGTQQETQYF. CDR3 nucleotide sequence: TGTGCCAGCAGCGTAGAAGGGACACAACAAGAGACCCAGTACTTC.

This rearrangement joins TRBV4-3 to TRBJ1-4, with 10 bases identical to TRBD1. The germline V gene has CDR1 LGHNA and CDR2 YSLEER. The V segment lost 4 bases and the J segment 4 bases; nucleotides outside the gene matches: 9. The CDR3 extends over 17 amino acids. The CDR3: CASSPGTGATGNEKLFF. The CDR3 nucleotides are TGCGCCAGCAGCCCGGGGACAGGGGCGACGGGTAATGAAAAACTGTTTTTT.

The V and J genes are TRBV19 and TRBJ1-1; D ambiguous. The CDR3 runs to 14 residues. The V end was cut by 4 bases, the J end by 0 bases, with 9 bases between. Germline V gives CDR1 LNHDA, CDR2 SQIVND (reference sequence). CDR3 amino acids: CASSTALLNTEAFF. CDR3 nucleotide sequence: TGTGCCAGTAGTACGGCGCTCTTGAACACTGAAGCTTTCTTT.

This rearrangement joins TRBV6-5 to TRBJ2-1, with 9 bases aligning to TRBD1. Germline-derived CDR1 and CDR2 are MNHEY and SVGAGI. With 2 bases clipped from V and 8 bases from J, the junction kept 4 bases outside the gene matches. The CDR3 extends over 14 amino acids. The CDR3 sequence is CASSYGTGIYEQFF. The CDR3 nucleotides are TGTGCCAGCAGTTACGGGACAGGGATCTATGAGCAGTTCTTC.

This chain uses TRBV7-8 with TRBJ2-7, with 7 bases matching TRBD1. Trimming took 5 bases from V and 2 from J; bases not matched to a gene: 3. The CDR3 spans 13 residues. The germline CDR1 and CDR2 sequences are SGHVS and FQNEAQ. The CDR3 DNA follows: TGTGCCAGCAGCCTAGGGACAGCCTACGAGCAGTACTTC. It translates to CASSLGTAYEQYF. Full variable domain (rest looked up from reference TRBV7-8 and TRBJ2-7): GAGVSQSPRYKVAKRGQDVALRCDPISGHVSLFWYQQALGQGPEFLTYFQNEAQLDKSGLPSDRFFAERPEGSVSTLKIQRTQQEDSAVYLCASSLGTAYEQYFGPGTRLTVT.

Details on this clone: At one end, the junction sequence differs from germline, possibly due to a read error. The chain links TRBV30 to TRBJ2-2; 7 nucleotides align to TRBD1. This CDR3 is built from 15 residues. Germline assignment: CDR1 GTSNPN and CDR2 SVGIG (reference sequence). CDR3 nucleotide sequence: TGTTTATATAGTCCCGACAGGGCTGAACACCGGGGAGCTGTTTTT. It translates to CLYSPDRAEHRGAVF.

This clone was seen more than once but under ten times. V is TRBV4-2 and J is TRBJ2-7, with D possibly being TRBD2 (6 bases). V dropped 5 bases and J dropped 4 bases, with 15 bases sitting between them. Germline values: CDR1 LGHNA, CDR2 YNFKEQ. CDR3 length equals 14 residues. The CDR3 nucleotides are TGTGCCAGCAGCTCCTACGGCGGGAAGTACGAGCAGTACTTC. It specifies CASSSYGGKYEQYF.

The rearrangement links TRBV7-3 to TRBJ2-1; D gene uncertain. Trimming removed 5 bases at V and 8 bases at J, with 16 bases between. The germline gives CDR1 SGHTA, CDR2 FQGTGA. The CDR3 is 14 residues long. Here the CDR3 DNA reads TGTGCCAGCAGCCTTGGTTACTCGGGCGATGAGCAGTTCTTC. As protein: CASSLGYSGDEQFF.

The chain uses TRBV5-4 and TRBJ1-2; no definite D call. CDR3 size: 13 residues. V lost 2 bases and J 4 bases, leaving 9 bases between the germline ends. From germline, CDR1 is SGHNT and CDR2 YYREEE (reference sequence). CDR3 amino acids: CASSFGGSYGYTF. As DNA, the CDR3 is TGTGCCAGCAGCTTTGGAGGGAGCTATGGCTACACCTTC.

This clone has a single count. The V and J genes are TRBV19 and TRBJ1-1; possibly TRBD1 for D (5 bases). Trimming removed 7 bases from V and 4 bases from J, with 13 bases in between. CDR3 size: 13 residues. The germline CDR1 and CDR2 sequences are LNHDA and SQIVND (reference sequence). The CDR3 spells CASTMGETTEAFF. CDR3 in DNA: TGTGCCAGTACTATGGGGGAGACCACTGAAGCTTTCTTT.

This chain uses TRBV27 with TRBJ2-3; maybe TRBD2 (7 bases). Germline V CDR1 and CDR2: MNHEY, SMNVEV (reference sequence). The CDR3 runs 17 residues. V lost 2 bases and J lost 5, with 20 bases in between. The CDR3 region is CASSLGGLGGRGDTQYF. The CDR3 DNA reads TGTGCCAGCAGTTTAGGGGGCTTGGGGGGGCGGGGAGATACGCAGTATTTT.

V usage is TRBV9 and J usage is TRBJ2-1, with TRBD2 matching over 7 bases. V was pared by 0 bases and J by 7 bases, with 7 bases of the junction left unmatched. In germline, CDR1 is SGDLS, CDR2 YYNGEE. The CDR3 is 15 amino acids. In nucleotides, the CDR3 is TGTGCCAGCAGCGTAGGTGTCGGGGGAGGGAATGAGCAGTTCTTC. Translating gives CASSVGVGGGNEQFF.

The chain links TRBV5-6 to TRBJ2-7, with D uncertain. The V and J ends lost 4 bases and 3 bases respectively, with 14 bases between them. Germline CDR1 SGHDT, CDR2 YYEEEE. CDR3 length: 14 residues. The CDR3 DNA reads as TGTGCCAGCAGCCCAGAGACGGATTTCTACGAGCAGTACTTC. Residues: CASSPETDFYEQYF.

CDR3 in DNA: TGTGCCAGCAGTTTGGCAGGGAATGAGCAGTTCTTC. Protein sequence: CASSLAGNEQFF. The chain uses TRBV28 and TRBJ2-1, with a tentative D call TRBD1 (5 bases). There are 12 residues in the CDR3. Germline assignment: CDR1 MDHEN and CDR2 SYDVKM. V was pared by 3 bases and J by 7 bases, with 7 bases between.

The chain combines TRBV10-3 with TRBJ1-5; 8 bases align to TRBD1. The CDR3 covers 16 residues. The V gene end was trimmed by 0 bases and the J gene end by 7 bases; junction bases not matched to a gene: 8. Germline loops: CDR1 ENHRY, CDR2 SYGVKD. CDR3 sequence (DNA): TGTGCCATCAGTGAGTCAGAAGGACAGGGAGGACAGCCCCAGCATTTT. It codes for CAISESEGQGGQPQHF.

V is TRBV30 and J is TRBJ1-5, with D perhaps matching TRBD1 (5 bases). In germline, CDR1 is GTSNPN, CDR2 SVGIG (reference sequence). There are 14 residues in the CDR3. V was pared by 4 bases and J by 0 bases, with 10 bases between. CDR3 nucleotide sequence: TGTGCCTGGAATACAGGTTATAGCAATCAGCCCCAGCATTTT. This encodes CAWNTGYSNQPQHF.

The rearrangement joins TRBV5-4 to TRBJ2-7, with 8 positions matching TRBD1. Germline loops: CDR1 SGHNT, CDR2 YYREEE (reference sequence). Germline trimming cut 2 bases from V and 2 bases from J; bases unmatched to any gene: 3. This CDR3 is built from 14 residues. CDR3 bases: TGTGCCAGCAGCTTAGACAGGGGAGCCTACGAGCAGTACTTC. Protein sequence: CASSLDRGAYEQYF. The entire variable domain, with the rest obtained from reference TRBV5-4 and TRBJ2-7, is as follows: ETGVTQSPTHLIKTRGQQVTLRCSSQSGHNTVSWYQQALGQGPQFIFQYYREEENGRGNFPPRFSGLQFPNYSSELNVNALELDDSALYLCASSLDRGAYEQYFGPGTRLTVT.

The rearrangement joins TRBV6-1 to TRBJ2-5; the match to TRBD2 covers 9 bases. This CDR3 spans 16 amino acids. The ends lost 1 base at V and 5 bases at J; junction bases unmatched: 8. The germline gives CDR1 MNHNS, CDR2 SASEGT. The CDR3 bases are TGTGCCAGCAGTGAAGTCTTGGGCGGGGGGGCGGAGACCCAGTACTTC. This gives the protein CASSEVLGGGAETQYF.

In its sample, this clone was seen a few times. V is TRBV19 and J is TRBJ1-3; 7 bases match TRBD1. Trimming removed 1 base from V and 3 bases from J; junction bases left unmatched: 0. The germline V gene has CDR1 LNHDA and CDR2 SQIVND (reference sequence). The CDR3 contains 14 residues. The CDR3 sequence: CASSIGDSGNTIYF. CDR3 coding DNA: TGTGCCAGTAGTATAGGGGACAGTGGAAACACCATATATTTT.

This chain uses TRBV29-1 with TRBJ2-1, with 9 bases that match TRBD1. CDR3 length: 16 residues. Germline CDR1 reads SQVTM; CDR2 reads ANQGSEA. The trim removed 2 bases at V and 9 bases at J, leaving 14 bases unmatched. The CDR3 loop is CSVEYPGGTGSVEQFF. CDR3 bases: TGCAGCGTTGAATACCCTGGGGGGACAGGGTCGGTTGAGCAGTTCTTC.

The chain employs TRBV7-2 and TRBJ1-3; D unclear. V was clipped by 3 bases and J by 4 bases, with 10 bases between them. The germline V gene has CDR1 SGHTA and CDR2 FQGNSA. The CDR3 is 14 amino acids. CDR3 residues: CASSFIGSGNTIYF. In DNA form, the CDR3 reads TGTGCCAGCAGCTTTATAGGTTCCGGAAACACCATATATTTT.

The chain has TRBV4-2 and TRBJ2-3; the D gene is possibly TRBD1 (5 bases). V dropped 1 base and J dropped 2 bases, with 10 bases sitting between them. CDR3 length equals 15 residues. Germline assignment: CDR1 LGHNA and CDR2 YNFKEQ. The CDR3 region has the DNA TGTGCCAGCAGCCAAGGGGGCGGTTCCACAGATACGCAGTATTTT. Residues: CASSQGGGSTDTQYF.

The chain employs TRBV7-8 and TRBJ1-4; 10 bases match TRBD1. Losses at the gene ends were 1 base for V and 3 bases for J; bases not matched to a gene: 2. This CDR3 spans 16 amino acids. Germline loops: CDR1 SGHVS, CDR2 FQNEAQ. CDR3: CASSLGGTGANEKLFF. CDR3 sequence (DNA): TGTGCCAGCAGCTTAGGCGGGACAGGGGCTAATGAAAAACTGTTTTTT.

This clone has just one count. The V and J genes are TRBV9 and TRBJ2-5; 7 bases agree with TRBD1. Germline V gene lookup returns CDR1 SGDLS and CDR2 YYNGEE. V gave up 6 bases and J gave up 2 bases; unmatched junction bases: 4. This CDR3 is built from 13 residues. CDR3 sequence: CASNRGPQETQYF. The CDR3 DNA follows: TGTGCCAGCAACAGGGGCCCTCAAGAGACCCAGTACTTC.

For the CDR3, the DNA is TGTGCCAGCAGCGCCGGGCTGGCTAAAAACATTCAGTACTTC. Protein product: CASSAGLAKNIQYF. The chain joins TRBV5-4 to TRBJ2-4; D unresolved. CDR3 length: 14 residues. V shed 4 bases and J shed 4 bases, with 12 bases lying between them. CDR1 and CDR2 (germline): SGHNT, YYREEE (reference sequence).

This chain connects TRBV13 to TRBJ2-5; D may be TRBD2 (6 bases). Germline CDR1 reads PRHDT; CDR2 reads FYEKMQ (reference sequence). This CDR3 region has 15 residues. V lost 0 bases to trimming and J lost 2 bases, with 10 bases between them. In DNA, the CDR3 is TGTGCCAGCAGCTTAGGTAGTGGGGGGCAAGAGACCCAGTACTTC. Translating it yields CASSLGSGGQETQYF. Combining the CDR3 with reference TRBV13 and TRBJ2-5 gives the whole variable domain AAGVIQSPRHLIKEKRETATLKCYPIPRHDTVYWYQQGPGQDPQFLISFYEKMQSDKGSIPDRFSAQQFSDYHSELNMSSLELGDSALYFCASSLGSGGQETQYFGPGTRLLVL.